A selection of T cell receptor beta chains follows, all from one sample in a study of cytomegalovirus exposure and HLA in healthy donors. The table came from immunoSEQ multiplex PCR; TCRdb's copy has only in-frame clones and leaves some out. The sample contains about 180,000 clones, around 80% of which appear only once. Sequenced material: PBMCs. Receptor source: a woman aged 25 to 39 in good health and CMV-seronegative. Both conserved end residues are part of each CDR3. Each record gives: J gene, clone size, D gene, V gene, CDR3 DNA, CDR3 protein. D genes are given only for firm matches. Rows give clone size only sometimes, using once, few, many, or a class for an expanded clone.

TRBJ2-7	NA	NA	TRBV7-2	TGTGCCAGCACCCTGGGACAAGGGCCTCTCTACGAGCAGTACTTC	CASTLGQGPLYEQYF
TRBJ2-7	NA	TRBD1	TRBV18	TGTGCCAGCTCACCAGTTGGACAGGGTGCGTACGAGCAGTACTTC	CASSPVGQGAYEQYF
TRBJ2-7	few	TRBD1	TRBV6-1	TGTGCCAGCAGTGTCACCCACCGGGACAGGGCCTACGAGCAGTACTTC	CASSVTHRDRAYEQYF
TRBJ1-2	NA	NA	TRBV6-5	TGTGCCAGCAGTTACTCGAGTGGAGGCTATGGCTACACCTTC	CASSYSSGGYGYTF
TRBJ2-7	NA	NA	TRBV2	TGTGCCAGCAGTGCGCGTTACGAGCAGTACTTC	CASSARYEQYF
TRBJ2-3	NA	TRBD1	TRBV4-2	TGTGCCAGCAGCCCAGGGCTCGGGACAGGGAGGACAGATACGCAGTATTTT	CASSPGLGTGRTDTQYF
TRBJ1-2	few	NA	TRBV11-2	TGTGCCAGCAGCTTAGGTCAGGGGTACTATGGCTACACCTTC	CASSLGQGYYGYTF
TRBJ1-5	once	NA	TRBV6-5	TGTGCCAGCAGCACAGGACAGTACCATCAGCCCCAGCATTTT	CASSTGQYHQPQHF
TRBJ2-7	NA	NA	TRBV6-1	TGTGCCAGCATTGGAGGGAACGAGCAGTACTTC	CASIGGNEQYF
TRBJ2-3	NA	NA	TRBV10-1	TGCGCCAGCAGTGACCTCATGATGACTAGGAACACAGATACGCAGTATTTT	CASSDLMMTRNTDTQYF
TRBJ1-4	NA	NA	TRBV5-4	TGTGCCAGCAGCTTTAATCCGGACAGTTGGGATGAAAAACTGTTTTTT	CASSFNPDSWDEKLFF
TRBJ2-7	NA	TRBD2	TRBV9	TGTGCCAGCAGCCCCCGGACTAGCGGGGGGGCGGGATCCTACGAGCAGTACTTC	CASSPRTSGGAGSYEQYF
TRBJ2-5	NA	NA	TRBV2	TGTGCCAGCATCCCCTCGGAACGGGGGCAAGAGACCCAGTACTTC	CASIPSERGQETQYF
TRBJ2-6	once	NA	TRBV4-2	TGTGCCAGCAGCCAAGTAGCCGGGGCCAACGTCCTGACTTTC	CASSQVAGANVLTF
TRBJ1-4	NA	TRBD1	TRBV7-9	TGTGCTAGCAGCTTATGGCAGGGGGTCGGTGAACTGTTTTTT	CASSLWQGVGELFF
TRBJ2-1	NA	NA	TRBV18	TGTGCCAGCTCACCGCCGGGACTCAATGAGCAGTTCTTC	CASSPPGLNEQFF
TRBJ1-1	NA	TRBD1	TRBV5-4	TGTGCCATGAGGACAGGGCGACTTGAAGCTTTCTTT	CAMRTGRLEAFF
TRBJ2-1	NA	TRBD1	TRBV5-6	TGTGCCAGCAGCCAGACAGGGATCGATGAGCAGTTCTTC	CASSQTGIDEQFF
TRBJ2-1	NA	NA	TRBV7-9	TGTGCCAGCAGCCGGCCCGGGGGGCAGTACAATGAGCAGTTCTTC	CASSRPGGQYNEQFF
TRBJ2-2	NA	TRBD1	TRBV18	TGTGCCAGCTCACAAGGGACAGCCCACACCGGGGAGCTGTTTTTT	CASSQGTAHTGELFF
TRBJ2-5	few	TRBD1	TRBV7-7	TGTGCTAGCAGCGCCGCAGGGGGCTGGGGGGAGACCCAGTACTTC	CASSAAGGWGETQYF
TRBJ1-5	NA	TRBD1	TRBV15	TGTGCCACCATCAGCGGGACAGGGGGAAGTCAGCCCCAGCATTTT	CATISGTGGSQPQHF
TRBJ1-1	NA	NA	TRBV5-1	TGCGCCAGCAGCTTGTGGGGGGAAACTGAAGCTTTCTTT	CASSLWGETEAFF
TRBJ1-1	NA	NA	TRBV6-5	TGTGCCAGCAGTAACTCGGGGGGAACTGAAGCTTTCTTT	CASSNSGGTEAFF
TRBJ1-2	NA	TRBD1	TRBV27	TGTGCCAGCAGTTTAATGGGACAGGGGGATGGCTACACCTTC	CASSLMGQGDGYTF
TRBJ1-5	once	TRBD1	TRBV5-1	TGCGCCAGCAGCTTGGGGGGGACAGGGTCAAATCAGCCCCAGCATTTT	CASSLGGTGSNQPQHF
TRBJ1-5	NA	NA	TRBV19	TGTGCCAGTAGTATGGTCAGAGGGATGAGCAATCAGCCCCAGCATTTT	CASSMVRGMSNQPQHF
TRBJ2-7	NA	NA	TRBV25-1	TGTGCCAGCAGTGATCCTGGGGAGGCCGACGAGCAGTACTTC	CASSDPGEADEQYF
TRBJ1-6	NA	NA	TRBV30	TGTGCCGGGGGGAGGGTAACCCTCCACTTT	CAGGRVTLHF
TRBJ2-3	NA	TRBD2	TRBV29-1	TGCAGCGTCAATGGACTAGCGGGGACGACAGATACGCAGTATTTT	CSVNGLAGTTDTQYF
TRBJ1-3	NA	TRBD1	TRBV4-1	TGCGCCAGCAGCCTCGGACAGGAAGGAAGGGCTATATATTTT	CASSLGQEGRAIYF
TRBJ2-2	NA	NA	TRBV7-8	TGTGCCAGCAGCTTCCTAGTAACAGGGATCGGGGAGCTGTTTTTT	CASSFLVTGIGELFF
TRBJ2-7	NA	NA	TRBV7-2	TGTGCCAGCAGCCCCCAGTGGGCTACCCCATACGAGCAGTACTTC	CASSPQWATPYEQYF
TRBJ2-7	few	TRBD1	TRBV2	TGTGCCAGCAGTGGAGAAGGACAGGGCCTCTTGAGCGAGCAGTACTTC	CASSGEGQGLLSEQYF
TRBJ2-3	NA	NA	TRBV7-2	TGTGCCAGCAGCCACGGGGGTAGCACAGATACGCAGTATTTT	CASSHGGSTDTQYF
TRBJ1-1	few	TRBD1	TRBV27	TGTGCCAGCAGTTTAGGGACAGGGGGCGCTGAAGCTTTCTTT	CASSLGTGGAEAFF
TRBJ1-5	NA	NA	TRBV30	TGTGCCTGGAGCGCGGGGACCCCAACGGAGCCCCAGCATTTT	CAWSAGTPTEPQHF
TRBJ1-5	NA	NA	TRBV9	TGTGCCAGCAGTGAGGCAGGGGCTGATCAGCCCCAGCATTTT	CASSEAGADQPQHF
TRBJ2-5	NA	NA	TRBV11-2	TGTGCCAGCAGCCTTACCGGGTCCCAAGAGACCCAGTACTTC	CASSLTGSQETQYF
TRBJ1-1	NA	NA	TRBV2	TGTGCCAGCAGGGAGGGACGGCGGAACACTGAAGCTTTCTTT	CASREGRRNTEAFF
TRBJ2-3	NA	TRBD2	TRBV12-5	TGTGCTAGTGGTTCGCCCAGCGGGGCACTGACAGATACGCAGTATTTT	CASGSPSGALTDTQYF
TRBJ1-2	NA	NA	TRBV10-3	TGTGCCATCAGCGAGTTAGCTAACTATGGCTACACCTTC	CAISELANYGYTF